This TCR beta chain emerged from a study of blood T cell repertoires in COVID-19. Trimming removed 4 bases from V and 0 bases from J, with 8 bases in between. Germline assignment: CDR1 SGHRS and CDR2 YFSETQ. The CDR3 contains 14 residues. The data were produced by immunoSEQ multiplex PCR, yet TCRdb's version contains in-frame clones alone and is incomplete. The top ten clones hold about 3.3% of a sample with about 220,000 clones, around 89% of them seen once. Participants' own reports of clinical history determined their cohort assignment. Sequences were obtained from PBMCs or T cells enriched from blood (not recorded which). The rearrangement uses TRBV5-1 and TRBJ1-3; D unclear. This TCR was recovered from a woman younger than 30 in a cohort exposed to, infected with or recovered from COVID-19 (not recorded which). The CDR3 protein is CASSLGSSGNTIYF. The CDR3, as DNA: TGCGCCAGCAGCCTAGGGAGCTCTGGAAACACCATATATTTT.